The 21 T cell receptor beta chains reported below all come from one sample, sequenced in a study of T cell responses to AZD1222 COVID-19 vaccine. Clones were sequenced by immunoSEQ multiplex PCR, and TCRdb holds only the in-frame ones, with some missing. The sample contains under 150,000 clones, 92% of which appear only once. Specimen: peripheral blood, collected on day 0 of AZD1222 vaccination. These receptors were taken from an adult in good health.

Comment on this clone: The identical CDR3 is also encoded by other nucleotide sequences in the sample. The gene calls are TRBV18 and TRBJ1-2, with 7 positions matching TRBD1. Germline V lookup: CDR1 KGHSH, CDR2 LQKENI. V was pared by 3 bases and J by 3 bases, with 4 bases of the junction left unmatched. The CDR3 runs 14 residues. The CDR3, as DNA: TGTGCCAGCTCACCGGGACAGAGAGACTATGGCTACACCTTC. Translating gives CASSPGQRDYGYTF.

The rearrangement links TRBV12-3 or TRBV12-4 to TRBJ2-1; D is undetermined. The V and J ends lost 0 bases and 15 bases respectively, with 15 bases between them. The CDR3 has 13 residues. CDR3 amino acids: CASSLAGPRSRFF. In DNA form, the CDR3 reads TGTGCCAGCAGTTTAGCGGGCCCCAGGAGTAGGTTCTTC.

V usage is TRBV19 and J usage is TRBJ2-1; 15 positions match TRBD2. J gave up 7 bases and V 8 bases, and 6 bases lay outside the gene matches. The CDR3 spans 15 residues. CDR1 is LNHDA and CDR2 is SQIVND in the germline V gene (reference sequence). DNA for the CDR3: TGTGCCAGTTCTCGGACTAGCGGGAGGGGGAATGAGCAGTTCTTC. Translation gives CASSRTSGRGNEQFF. Full variable domain (missing parts from reference TRBV19 and TRBJ2-1): DGGITQSPKYLFRKEGQNVTLSCEQNLNHDAMYWYRQDPGQGLRLIYYSQIVNDFQKGDIAEGYSVSREKKESFPLTVTSAQKNPTAFYLCASSRTSGRGNEQFFGPGTRLTVL.

V usage is TRBV7-8 and J usage is TRBJ2-1; D is uncertain. The germline gives CDR1 SGHVS, CDR2 FQNEAQ. The V end was cut by 3 bases, the J end by 1 base, with 1 base between. The CDR3 is 12 residues long. The CDR3 protein is CASSFSYNEQFF. The CDR3 DNA reads as TGTGCCAGCAGCTTTTCCTACAATGAGCAGTTCTTC. The variable domain in full, completed from reference TRBV7-8 and TRBJ2-1, reads GAGVSQSPRYKVAKRGQDVALRCDPISGHVSLFWYQQALGQGPEFLTYFQNEAQLDKSGLPSDRFFAERPEGSVSTLKIQRTQQEDSAVYLCASSFSYNEQFFGPGTRLTVL.

The rearrangement uses TRBV6-1 and TRBJ2-7; D gene uncertain. V shed 1 base and J shed 2 bases, with 12 bases lying between them. The CDR3 is 15 amino acids. From germline, CDR1 is MNHNS and CDR2 SASEGT. The CDR3 nucleotides are TGTGCCAGCAGTGAAGGGGTATCCGGTGCCTACGAGCAGTACTTC. Its translation: CASSEGVSGAYEQYF.

The chain couples TRBV5-1 to TRBJ2-7; D not resolved. There are 13 residues in the CDR3. Per the germline V gene, CDR1 is SGHRS and CDR2 is YFSETQ. The V gene lost 3 bases and the J gene lost 6 bases, with 13 bases spanning the gap. The CDR3 protein is CASSSALSPEQYF. In DNA form, the CDR3 reads TGCGCCAGCAGCTCCGCTTTATCCCCCGAGCAGTACTTC.

The chain employs TRBV2 and TRBJ1-5; D uncertain. Germline V CDR1 and CDR2: SNHLY, FYNNEI. The CDR3 runs to 14 residues. V shed 1 base and J shed 2 bases, with 6 bases lying between them. This chain's CDR3 is CASSEGGGNQPQHF. CDR3 DNA sequence: TGTGCCAGCAGTGAAGGGGGTGGCAATCAGCCCCAGCATTTT. The full variable domain, with the rest looked up from reference TRBV2 and TRBJ1-5, is EPEVTQTPSHQVTQMGQEVILRCVPISNHLYFYWYRQILGQKVEFLVSFYNNEISEKSEIFDDQFSVERPDGSNFTLKIRSTKLEDSAMYFCASSEGGGNQPQHFGDGTRLSIL.

The chain employs TRBV29-1 and TRBJ1-1; no clear D. Looked up from germline, CDR1 is SQVTM and CDR2 is ANQGSEA. This CDR3 has 13 amino acids. V was trimmed by 4 bases and J by 1 base, leaving 10 bases between them. The CDR3 nucleotides read TGCAGCGTTGGTATCGGCCAGAACACTGAAGCTTTCTTT. It codes for CSVGIGQNTEAFF.

The J gene is TRBJ2-1, the V gene TRBV24-1, with TRBD2 identical over 12 bases. Per germline, CDR1 KGHDR and CDR2 SFDVKD. The CDR3 is 16 residues long. The V gene end was trimmed by 1 base and the J gene end by 4 bases; junction bases not matched to a gene: 1. CDR3 nucleotide sequence: TGTGCCACCAGTGATTTAGGGACTAGCGGGTACAATGAGCAGTTCTTC. Translating it yields CATSDLGTSGYNEQFF.

The rearrangement links TRBV2 to TRBJ1-4, with TRBD1 identical over 9 bases. The V gene end was trimmed by 5 bases and the J gene end by 8 bases; junction bases not matched to a gene: 9. CDR1 SNHLY and CDR2 FYNNEI come from the germline V gene. The CDR3 loop spans 15 amino acids. The CDR3 nucleotides read TGTGCCAGCAGTAACCAACAGGGGGCGGTCGAAAAACTGTTTTTT. The encoded protein is CASSNQQGAVEKLFF.

The rearrangement joins TRBV3-1 (or the pseudogene TRBV3-2) to TRBJ2-1, with TRBD1 as a possible D gene (5 bases). The CDR3 contains 14 residues. The germline CDR1 and CDR2 sequences are LGHDT and YNNKEL (reference sequence). Trimming pared 8 bases from V and 5 bases from J, leaving 16 bases between. The CDR3 coding sequence is TGTGCCAGCCAGGGAACGACGGGCAACAATGAGCAGTTCTTC. Translation gives CASQGTTGNNEQFF.

This sequence joins TRBV3-1 (or the pseudogene TRBV3-2) and TRBJ1-1; possibly TRBD1 for D (5 bases). CDR3 length equals 14 residues. Germline V gives CDR1 LGHDT, CDR2 YNNKEL (reference sequence). The germline V and J ends were trimmed by 2 bases and 0 bases, with 7 bases remaining between them. CDR3 amino acids: CASSQWGMNTEAFF. As DNA, the CDR3 is TGTGCCAGCAGCCAATGGGGGATGAACACTGAAGCTTTCTTT.

The J gene is TRBJ2-7, the V gene TRBV9; 9 bases are a match to TRBD1. Trimming removed 3 bases from V and 7 bases from J; junction bases left unmatched: 11. CDR1 is SGDLS and CDR2 is YYNGEE in the germline V gene. The CDR3 runs to 15 residues. The CDR3 reads CASSARGDRVGEQYF. CDR3 nucleotides: TGTGCCAGCAGCGCGAGAGGGGACAGGGTAGGAGAGCAGTACTTC.

The CDR3 protein is CASSRGLAGGGQFF. The CDR3 nucleotides are TGTGCCAGCAGCCGGGGACTAGCGGGAGGGGGGCAGTTCTTC. This chain connects TRBV3-1 (or the pseudogene TRBV3-2) to TRBJ2-1; 16 bases match TRBD2. Germline loops: CDR1 LGHDT, CDR2 YNNKEL (reference sequence). V lost 4 bases, J lost 12 bases, and 3 bases stayed unmatched. CDR3 length: 14 amino acids.

This chain links TRBV5-1 with TRBJ1-3; D unclear. V lost 1 base to trimming and J lost 2 bases, with 10 bases between them. The V gene's germline CDR1 is SGHRS and CDR2 YFSETQ. The CDR3 loop spans 15 amino acids. The CDR3 region is CASSLNLVPGNTIYF. The CDR3 DNA follows: TGCGCCAGCAGCTTGAACTTGGTACCTGGAAACACCATATATTTT.

The chain couples TRBV3-1 (or the pseudogene TRBV3-2) to TRBJ1-5, with a possible D match to TRBD1 (5 bases). Trimming cost V 3 bases and J 5 bases, with 11 bases left between them. This CDR3 is 14 amino acids long. The germline V gene has CDR1 LGHDT and CDR2 YNNKEL (reference sequence). CDR3 DNA: TGTGCCAGCAGCCACGGGACGTCGTATCAGCCCCAGCATTTT. It translates to CASSHGTSYQPQHF.

The genes are TRBV4-1 and TRBJ1-5, with D uncertain. V lost 6 bases and J 5 bases, leaving 17 bases between the germline ends. Germline CDR1 reads MGHRA; CDR2 reads YSYEKL. The CDR3 has 15 residues. The CDR3 loop is CASSPSGLDHQPQHF. The DNA for the CDR3 is TGCGCCAGCAGTCCCTCCGGACTGGACCATCAGCCCCAGCATTTT.

CDR3 loop: CASSREASNYGYTF. CDR3 DNA: TGTGCCAGCAGTCGGGAGGCGTCGAACTATGGCTACACCTTC. This chain uses TRBV6-5 with TRBJ1-2, with no clear D. This CDR3 spans 14 amino acids. V was cut by 5 bases and J by 2 bases, with 12 bases left in between. The germline V gene encodes CDR1 MNHEY and CDR2 SVGAGI.

The rearrangement uses TRBV6-5 and TRBJ1-3, with 7 bases that match TRBD1. V lost 6 bases and J lost 0; bases outside the gene matches: 5. This CDR3 region has 15 residues. Germline CDR1 MNHEY, CDR2 SVGAGI. This CDR3 reads CASRTGYFSGNTIYF. The CDR3 region has the DNA TGTGCCAGCAGGACAGGGTACTTCTCTGGAAACACCATATATTTT.

This chain uses TRBV6-5 with TRBJ1-2; D not certain. The CDR3 is made up of 11 amino acids. The germline V gene encodes CDR1 MNHEY and CDR2 SVGAGI. The ends were cut back, 8 bases at V and 4 bases at J, with 8 bases in the middle. In nucleotides, the CDR3 is TGTGCCAGCTACGAGGGCTATGGCTACACCTTC. Translating gives CASYEGYGYTF.

The chain employs TRBV28 and TRBJ1-5; D gene uncertain. The CDR3 extends over 15 amino acids. The germline V gene encodes CDR1 MDHEN and CDR2 SYDVKM. V was clipped by 5 bases and J by 6 bases, with 17 bases between them. This CDR3 reads CASSDVLPLGQPQHF. The CDR3 DNA sequence: TGTGCCAGCAGTGACGTGTTGCCTCTTGGTCAGCCCCAGCATTTT.